These 15 T cell receptor beta chains share one sample of origin, sequenced in a study of T-cell reconstitution after alpha-beta-depleted transplantation in children. Unique molecular identifiers were built into the TCRbeta library. A single record per CDR3 protein comes from TCRdb applying MiXCR to the PCR reads. The repertoire holds around 120,000 distinct CDR3 sequences, with more than 20% as singletons. This specimen was PBMCs, mostly from graft donor cells, taken 180 days after TCRalphabeta/CD19-depleted stem cell transplant. The receptor set was obtained from a male patient between 2 and 10 years old who had a stem cell transplant for chronic granulomatous disease, so the T cells may come from the graft donor.

Many counts were recorded for this clonotype. V usage is TRBV9 and J usage is TRBJ2-7; either TRBD1 or TRBD2 may fit D (6 bases each). The CDR3 loop spans 14 amino acids. Germline V lookup: CDR1 SGDLS, CDR2 YYNGEE. The ends were cut back, 0 bases at V and 3 bases at J, with 10 bases in the middle. CDR3 nucleotide sequence: TGTGCCAGCAGCGTAGAGGGGGGTTTCTACGAGCAGTACTTC. Protein product: CASSVEGGFYEQYF. Drawing the rest from reference TRBV9 and TRBJ2-7, the complete variable domain is DSGVTQTPKHLITATGQRVTLRCSPRSGDLSVYWYQQSLDQGLQFLIQYYNGEERAKGNILERFSAQQFPDLHSELNLSSLELGDSALYFCASSVEGGFYEQYFGPGTRLTVT.

The V call is TRBV15, the J call TRBJ2-5; 12 bases match TRBD2. Trimming at V came to 2 bases and at J to 7 bases, leaving 11 bases not matched to a gene. The length of the CDR3 is 17 residues. Germline CDR1 LNHNV, CDR2 YYDKDF (reference sequence). Here the CDR3 DNA reads TGTGCCACCAGCAGACCGACTAGCGGGGGACCCTATGGGACCCAGTACTTC. Its translation: CATSRPTSGGPYGTQYF.

The CDR3 sequence: CATSTNLGSGLAVEQFF. CDR3 in DNA: TGTGCCACCAGTACCAATTTAGGGTCGGGACTAGCGGTTGAGCAGTTCTTC. The chain uses TRBV24-1 and TRBJ2-1, with 11 bases identical to TRBD2. Germline V gene lookup returns CDR1 KGHDR and CDR2 SFDVKD. This CDR3 is 17 amino acids long. V trimming: 6 bases; J trimming: 9 bases; junction bases outside the gene matches: 15.

The table lists this clonotype with many counts. This rearrangement joins TRBV14 to TRBJ1-2; D unclear. Trimming took off 1 base at V and 8 bases at J, with 5 bases between the two ends. CDR1 is SGHDN and CDR2 is FVKESK in the germline V gene. The CDR3 length is 11 residues. CDR3 in amino acids: CASSQGGGYTF. The CDR3 DNA reads as TGTGCCAGCAGCCAAGGAGGCGGCTACACCTTC.

The rearrangement links TRBV12-3 or TRBV12-4 to TRBJ2-3; a possible D gene is TRBD1 (6 bases). The CDR3 loop spans 13 amino acids. V lost 8 bases to trimming and J lost 4 bases, with 13 bases between them. CDR3 loop: CASLPTGPDTQYF. The CDR3 bases are TGTGCCAGCCTCCCTACAGGGCCAGATACGCAGTATTTT.

Only a few counts were recorded for this clonotype. V usage is TRBV20-1 and J usage is TRBJ2-7, with 9 bases identical to TRBD2. Unmatched junction bases numbered 6, after V lost 6 bases and J lost 0 bases. This CDR3 has 14 amino acids. Germline V gives CDR1 DFQATT, CDR2 SNEGSKA (reference sequence). CDR3 protein: CSARTSEHSYEQYF. In DNA form, the CDR3 reads TGCAGTGCGAGGACTAGCGAACACTCCTACGAGCAGTACTTC.

This chain links TRBV7-9 with TRBJ2-7; tentatively, D is TRBD1 (5 bases). The CDR3 contains 14 residues. Trimming took off 1 base at V and 2 bases at J, with 9 bases between the two ends. Germline CDR1 reads SEHNR; CDR2 reads FQNEAQ (reference sequence). The CDR3 DNA reads as TGTGCCAGCAGCTTAGTCGACAGAGCCTACGAGCAGTACTTC. It specifies CASSLVDRAYEQYF.

This clonotype was seen ten or more times. The chain employs TRBV7-2 and TRBJ2-6; a weak D match, TRBD2 (6 bases). CDR3 length: 17 amino acids. V was trimmed by 5 bases and J by 0 bases, leaving 14 bases between them. Per the germline V gene, CDR1 is SGHTA and CDR2 is FQGNSA. CDR3 nucleotides: TGTGCCAGCAGCGACCGGGACTCTCACTCTGGGGCCAACGTCCTGACTTTC. Its protein is CASSDRDSHSGANVLTF.

This clonotype was recorded at least ten times. This rearrangement joins TRBV12-3 or TRBV12-4 to TRBJ1-1; D unresolved. CDR3 length: 13 amino acids. V was shortened by 1 base and J by 7 bases, with 10 bases between the two germline ends. DNA of the CDR3: TGTGCCAGCAGTTTAGGGGTGGGAGGTGAAGCTTTCTTT. It is translated as CASSLGVGGEAFF.

Only a few counts were recorded for this clonotype. The gene calls are TRBV20-1 and TRBJ2-5; 9 bases align to TRBD1. The CDR3 covers 13 residues. Germline-derived CDR1 and CDR2 are DFQATT and SNEGSKA (reference sequence). Germline trimming cut 5 bases from V and 4 bases from J; bases unmatched to any gene: 5. The CDR3 bases are TGCAGTGCTCGACCACAGGGGGCAGAGACCCAGTACTTC. The encoded protein is CSARPQGAETQYF.

CDR3 in amino acids: CATSSRSITDTQYF. The CDR3 nucleotides read TGTGCCACCAGTTCCCGGAGTATCACAGATACGCAGTATTTT. The gene calls are TRBV24-1 and TRBJ2-3; D uncertain. Trimming stripped 6 bases from V and 2 bases from J, with 11 bases between. Germline values: CDR1 KGHDR, CDR2 SFDVKD. This CDR3 spans 14 amino acids.

In its sample, this clonotype was seen once. CDR3 sequence (DNA): TGTGCCATCAGTGAGTACAATGAGCAGTTCTTC. Protein product: CAISEYNEQFF. The genes are TRBV10-3 and TRBJ2-1, with D hard to call. V was pared by 1 base and J by 5 bases, with 0 bases between. The CDR3 sequence is 11 residues long. Germline V gene lookup returns CDR1 ENHRY and CDR2 SYGVKD.

This clonotype was observed a few times. The chain couples TRBV29-1 to TRBJ2-1; 7 bases are shared with TRBD2. V lost 4 bases and J lost 4; bases outside the gene matches: 7. Germline V gives CDR1 SQVTM, CDR2 ANQGSEA. This CDR3 has 14 amino acids. The CDR3 DNA reads TGCAGCGTTGGCGGGAGAAATTATTACAATGAGCAGTTCTTC. Protein product: CSVGGRNYYNEQFF.

This clonotype was seen a few times. The genes are TRBV7-6 and TRBJ2-1; 8 bases are a match to TRBD2. Germline lookup yields CDR1 SGHVS and CDR2 FNYEAQ. This CDR3 comprises 13 residues. J was trimmed by 4 bases and V by 8 bases; bases with no gene match: 4. The CDR3 is CASLKREYNEQFF. In nucleotides, the CDR3 is TGTGCCAGCTTAAAGCGGGAGTACAATGAGCAGTTCTTC.

This clonotype showed up just a few times. The J gene is TRBJ1-1, the V gene TRBV29-1, with D perhaps matching TRBD1 (5 bases). Trimming cost V 1 base and J 1 base, with 13 bases left between them. Germline loops: CDR1 SQVTM, CDR2 ANQGSEA. The CDR3 is 15 residues long. The CDR3 spells CSVEVAGRGNTEAFF. In DNA form, the CDR3 reads TGCAGCGTTGAAGTGGCAGGGAGAGGGAACACTGAAGCTTTCTTT.